This TCR beta chain was retrieved from a study of T cell repertoires in ileal Crohn's disease. Background on the study: Median disease duration was approximately eight years; 35% smoked at surgery. M6 samples are neoterminal ileum biopsies from postoperative colonoscopy.

Specified time point: neoterminal ileum biopsy at postoperative endoscopy, about 6 months after surgery. V lost 4 bases and J 3 bases, leaving 4 bases between the germline ends. Germline V gives CDR1 SGHRS, CDR2 YFSETQ. This CDR3 is built from 11 residues. Sequencing used immunoSEQ multiplex PCR; TCRdb keeps in-frame clones, though not all of them. The sample yields about 62,000 clones, 70% to 90% seen once. The sequencing input was ileal tissue. This TCR was sampled from an adult with Crohn's disease. The gene calls are TRBV5-1 and TRBJ2-5; no clear D gene. CDR3 loop: CASSPKETQYF. The CDR3 DNA sequence: TGCGCCAGCAGCCCAAAAGAGACCCAGTACTTC. Filled out from reference TRBV5-1 and TRBJ2-5, the complete variable domain reads KAGVTQTPRYLIKTRGQQVTLSCSPISGHRSVSWYQQTPGQGLQFLFEYFSETQRNKGNFPGRFSGRQFSNSRSEMNVSTLELGDSALYLCASSPKETQYFGPGTRLLVL.